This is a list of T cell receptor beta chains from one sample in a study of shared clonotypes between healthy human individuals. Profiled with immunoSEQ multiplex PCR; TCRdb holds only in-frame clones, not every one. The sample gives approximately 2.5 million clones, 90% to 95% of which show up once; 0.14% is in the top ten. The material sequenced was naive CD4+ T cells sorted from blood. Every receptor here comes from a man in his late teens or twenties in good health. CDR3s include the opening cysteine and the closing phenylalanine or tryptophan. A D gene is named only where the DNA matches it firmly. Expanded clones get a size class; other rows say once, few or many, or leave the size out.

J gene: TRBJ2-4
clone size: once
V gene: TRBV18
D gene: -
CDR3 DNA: TGTGCCAGCTCACCCACGGGGGCCATAGCCAAAAACATTCAGTACTTC
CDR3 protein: CASSPTGAIAKNIQYF

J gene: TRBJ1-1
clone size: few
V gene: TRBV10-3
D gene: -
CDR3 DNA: TGTGCCATTAAACAGGCCTCGAACACTGAAGCTTTCTTT
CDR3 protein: CAIKQASNTEAFF

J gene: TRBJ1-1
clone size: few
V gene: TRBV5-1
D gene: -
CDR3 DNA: TGCGCCAGCAGCCCGGAGGGGGGAATGAACACTGAAGCTTTCTTT
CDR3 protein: CASSPEGGMNTEAFF

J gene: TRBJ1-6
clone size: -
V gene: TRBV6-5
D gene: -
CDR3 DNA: TGTGCCAGCACTCGGGACGGGAATTCACCCCTCCACTTT
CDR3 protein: CASTRDGNSPLHF

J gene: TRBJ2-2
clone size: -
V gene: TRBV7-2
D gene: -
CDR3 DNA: TGTGCCAGCAGCTTAGCAGACCAGCCGAACACCGGGGAGCTGTTTTTT
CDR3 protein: CASSLADQPNTGELFF

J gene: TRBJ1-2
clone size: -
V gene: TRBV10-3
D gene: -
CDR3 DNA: TGTGCCATCAGTGACCTACAGGGATATGGCTACACCTTC
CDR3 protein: CAISDLQGYGYTF

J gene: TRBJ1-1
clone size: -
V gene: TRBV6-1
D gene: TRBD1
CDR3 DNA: TGTGCCAGCAGTGGCAACAGGGGATCCACTGAAGCTTTCTTT
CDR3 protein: CASSGNRGSTEAFF

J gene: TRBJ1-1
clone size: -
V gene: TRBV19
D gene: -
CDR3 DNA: TGTGCCAGCCGAGGAAAAGGGGGCACTGAAGCTTTCTTT
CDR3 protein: CASRGKGGTEAFF

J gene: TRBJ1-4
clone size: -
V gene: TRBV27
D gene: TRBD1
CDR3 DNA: TGTGCCAGCAGTATCCCGACAGGGCCTAATAATGAAAAACTGTTTTTT
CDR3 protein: CASSIPTGPNNEKLFF

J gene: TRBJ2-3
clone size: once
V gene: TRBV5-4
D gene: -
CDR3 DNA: TGTGCCAGCAGCACGACGGGGGTTGGCACAGATACGCAGTATTTT
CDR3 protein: CASSTTGVGTDTQYF

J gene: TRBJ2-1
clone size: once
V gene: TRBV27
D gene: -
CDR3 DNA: TGTGCCAGCAGTTTATCGGCTAGCAGCTCCTACAATGAGCAGTTCTTC
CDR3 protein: CASSLSASSSYNEQFF

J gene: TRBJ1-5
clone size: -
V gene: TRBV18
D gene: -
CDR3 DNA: TGTGCCAGCTCACCGTTCGGGGGTAGCAATCAGCCCCAGCATTTT
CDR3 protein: CASSPFGGSNQPQHF

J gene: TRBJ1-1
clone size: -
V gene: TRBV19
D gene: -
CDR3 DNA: TGTGCCAGTAGTCCAAGGAACACTGAAGCTTTCTTT
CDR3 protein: CASSPRNTEAFF

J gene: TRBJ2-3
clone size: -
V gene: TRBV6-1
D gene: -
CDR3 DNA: TGTGCCAGCTCCGGGGGGCACCCCACAGATACGCAGTATTTT
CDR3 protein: CASSGGHPTDTQYF

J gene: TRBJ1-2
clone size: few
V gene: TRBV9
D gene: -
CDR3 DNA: TGTGCCAGCAGCCCTCGCGGGAACGACTATGGCTACACCTTC
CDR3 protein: CASSPRGNDYGYTF

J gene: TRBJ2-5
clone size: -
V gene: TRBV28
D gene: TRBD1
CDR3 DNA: TGTGCCAGCCTCAAAGCCCCAGGGGGTGGTCAAGAGACCCAGTACTTC
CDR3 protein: CASLKAPGGGQETQYF

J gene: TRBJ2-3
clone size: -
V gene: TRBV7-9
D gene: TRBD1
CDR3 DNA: TGTGCCAGCAGCATAGACAGGGGAGGCACAGATACGCAGTATTTT
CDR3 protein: CASSIDRGGTDTQYF

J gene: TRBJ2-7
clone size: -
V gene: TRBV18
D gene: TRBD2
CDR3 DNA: TGTGCCAGCGCACACGGGAGGAACACCTACGAGCAGTACTTC
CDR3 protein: CASAHGRNTYEQYF

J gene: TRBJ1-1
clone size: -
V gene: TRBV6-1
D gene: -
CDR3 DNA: TGTGCCAGCAGTGAAAGGGACCGATTGAACACTGAAGCTTTCTTT
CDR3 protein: CASSERDRLNTEAFF

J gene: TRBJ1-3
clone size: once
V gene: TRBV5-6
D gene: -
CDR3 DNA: TGTGCCAGCAGCTTGTCGGCACTTGGAAACACCATATATTTT
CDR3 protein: CASSLSALGNTIYF

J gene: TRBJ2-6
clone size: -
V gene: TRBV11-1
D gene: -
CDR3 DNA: TGTGCCAGCAGCCCGACAGACTCTGGGGCCAACGTCCTGACTTTC
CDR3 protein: CASSPTDSGANVLTF

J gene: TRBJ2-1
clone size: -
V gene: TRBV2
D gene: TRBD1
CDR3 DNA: TGTGCCAGCCTCGAGACAGGGTTTGGTGAGCAGTTCTTC
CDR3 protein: CASLETGFGEQFF

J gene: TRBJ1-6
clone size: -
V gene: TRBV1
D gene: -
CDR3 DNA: TGCACCAGCAGCTCGCCCCGGGACAGGGTGAGGGGGAATTCACCCCTCCACTTT
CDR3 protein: CTSSSPRDRVRGNSPLHF

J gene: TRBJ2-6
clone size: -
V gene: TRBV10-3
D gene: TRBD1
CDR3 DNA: TGTGCCATCAGTGAGTCGGGGACAGGGGCCGGGGCCAACGTCCTGACTTTC
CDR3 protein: CAISESGTGAGANVLTF

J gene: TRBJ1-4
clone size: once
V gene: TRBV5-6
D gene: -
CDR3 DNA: TGTGCCAGCAGCTCAAGGACAGCCTATGATGAAAAACTGTTTTTT
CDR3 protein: CASSSRTAYDEKLFF

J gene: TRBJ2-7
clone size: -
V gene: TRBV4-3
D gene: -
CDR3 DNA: TGCGCCAGCAGCCCCTCAGCCGGCTACGAGCAGTACTTC
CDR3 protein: CASSPSAGYEQYF

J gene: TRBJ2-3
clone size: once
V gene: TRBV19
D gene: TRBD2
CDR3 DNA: TGTGCCAGTTCGACTAGCTGGGGACCAGATACGCAGTATTTT
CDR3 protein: CASSTSWGPDTQYF

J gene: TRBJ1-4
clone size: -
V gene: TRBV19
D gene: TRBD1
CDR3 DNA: TGTGCCAGTAGGTTACAGGGGGCTAATGAAAAACTGTTTTTT
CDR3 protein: CASRLQGANEKLFF